Shown below are 16 T cell receptor beta chains from a single sample sequenced in a study of follicular helper T cells after annual influenza vaccination. Sequencing was performed with immunoSEQ multiplex PCR; in TCRdb, only in-frame clones are kept and a portion is missing. Of roughly 9,300 clones in the sample, 80% to 90% were seen once. The time point here: 2015-2016 season, 7 days after influenza vaccination. The specimen comprised CXCR5+ CD38- circulating T follicular helper cells from blood, sampled 7 days after influenza vaccination. Noted subset: circulating Tfh, non-naive CD4+CXCR5+PD-1+ (ICOS+CD38+ or ICOS-CD38-). The receptor source for this set is an adult who received the influenza vaccine.

The J gene is TRBJ2-1, the V gene TRBV15, with 9 bases aligning to TRBD2. The germline V gene encodes CDR1 LNHNV and CDR2 YYDKDF (reference sequence). V lost 6 bases to trimming and J lost 6 bases; unmatched junction nucleotides: 3. CDR3 size: 13 residues. DNA for the CDR3: TGTGCCACCAGGCGGGGGGGTACCAATGAGCAGTTCTTC. This sequence encodes CATRRGGTNEQFF.

The chain has TRBV5-6 and TRBJ1-3; the D is unclear. The CDR3 is made up of 13 amino acids. V was trimmed by 2 bases and J by 0 bases, leaving 3 bases between them. CDR1 and CDR2 (germline): SGHDT, YYEEEE. CDR3 residues: CASSLVSGNTIYF. CDR3 sequence (DNA): TGTGCCAGCAGCTTAGTCTCTGGAAACACCATATATTTT.

In this sample, this clone turned up once. The chain employs TRBV7-2 and TRBJ1-1; the D gene is possibly TRBD1 (5 bases). The germline CDR1 and CDR2 sequences are SGHTA and FQGNSA. With 5 bases removed from V and 13 bases from J, the gap between germline ends came to 20 bases. The CDR3 spans 13 residues. As DNA, the CDR3 is TGTGCCAGCAGCCTTATACTTGCGAATAGGGGTTTCTTT. This encodes CASSLILANRGFF.

This clone was counted a few times. The chain couples TRBV2 to TRBJ1-2, with a weak D call TRBD1 (6 bases). Germline CDR1 SNHLY, CDR2 FYNNEI. V was shortened by 6 bases and J by 6 bases, with 14 bases between the two germline ends. There are 13 residues in the CDR3. The chain's CDR3 is CASSRQVRDGYTF. In DNA, the CDR3 is TGTGCCAGCAGCCGACAGGTTAGGGATGGCTACACCTTC.

This chain joins TRBV18 and TRBJ2-1; the D gene is possibly TRBD1 (7 bases). There are 14 residues in the CDR3. Trimming pared 3 bases from V and 8 bases from J, leaving 14 bases between. Germline V CDR1 and CDR2: KGHSH, LQKENI. Written as DNA, the CDR3 is TGTGCCAGCTCACCCCTTCAGGGGGAGGATGAGCAGTTCTTC. Its translation: CASSPLQGEDEQFF.

V and J are TRBV7-2 and TRBJ1-2; D ambiguous. The CDR3 spans 14 residues. V was trimmed by 1 base and J by 2 bases, leaving 8 bases between them. Germline V gene sequence: CDR1 SGHTA, CDR2 FQGNSA. CDR3 nucleotides: TGTGCCAGCAGCTTAGTAGTACAGAACTATGGCTACACCTTC. Amino acids: CASSLVVQNYGYTF.

The V call is TRBV15, the J call TRBJ2-2; D is possibly TRBD1 (6 bases). This CDR3 region has 15 residues. CDR1 LNHNV and CDR2 YYDKDF come from the germline V gene (reference sequence). V was shortened by 2 bases and J by 4 bases, with 11 bases between the two germline ends. The CDR3 reads CATSRPTGTTGELFF. The CDR3 nucleotides read TGTGCCACCAGCAGACCCACAGGGACCACCGGGGAGCTGTTTTTT.

The chain carries TRBV6-5 and TRBJ2-7; D is uncertain. Germline values: CDR1 MNHEY, CDR2 SVGAGI. Trimming left V 0 bases short and J 6 bases short, with 12 bases between. There are 14 residues in the CDR3. CDR3 amino acids: CASSYSWPGSEQYF. Written as DNA, the CDR3 is TGTGCCAGCAGTTACTCGTGGCCAGGCAGCGAGCAGTACTTC.

The genes are TRBV6-1 and TRBJ1-1; D call uncertain. This CDR3 has 11 amino acids. V was trimmed by 8 bases and J by 5 bases, leaving 9 bases between them. CDR1 is MNHNS and CDR2 is SASEGT in the germline V gene. Here the CDR3 reads CASLMVTEAFF. In DNA form, the CDR3 reads TGTGCCAGCCTAATGGTTACTGAAGCTTTCTTT.

The chain employs TRBV28 and TRBJ1-4, with TRBD1 matching over 10 bases. This CDR3 is built from 16 residues. From germline, CDR1 is MDHEN and CDR2 SYDVKM. With V trimmed by 6 bases and J by 4 bases, 8 bases remained unmatched. The CDR3 sequence is CASRPGTGAINEKLFF. The CDR3 coding sequence is TGTGCCAGCAGGCCCGGGACAGGGGCTATTAATGAAAAACTGTTTTTT. Full variable domain (missing parts from reference TRBV28 and TRBJ1-4): DVKVTQSSRYLVKRTGEKVFLECVQDMDHENMFWYRQDPGLGLRLIYFSYDVKMKEKGDIPEGYSVSREKKERFSLILESASTNQTSMYLCASRPGTGAINEKLFFGSGTQLSVL.

This rearrangement joins TRBV5-1 to TRBJ1-2, with D hard to call. The length of the CDR3 is 13 residues. V dropped 0 bases and J dropped 7 bases, with 10 bases sitting between them. CDR1 is SGHRS, CDR2 YFSETQ, per germline. Here the CDR3 DNA reads TGCGCCAGCAGCTTGGGGCGGGCGAGTGGCTACACCTTC. This gives the protein CASSLGRASGYTF.

The J gene is TRBJ1-4, the V gene TRBV25-1, with D uncertain. V lost 2 bases and J 7 bases, leaving 17 bases between the germline ends. This CDR3 region has 16 residues. Per the germline V gene, CDR1 is MGHDK and CDR2 is SYGVNS. CDR3 coding DNA: TGTGCCAGCAGTGAACTATTGACTTCTTCAAGTGAAAAACTGTTTTTT. Translated: CASSELLTSSSEKLFF.

This clone came up once. The rearrangement joins TRBV7-9 to TRBJ1-1; tentative D call: TRBD1 (6 bases). V was shortened by 3 bases and J by 4 bases, with 9 bases between the two germline ends. The germline CDR1 and CDR2 sequences are SEHNR and FQNEAQ (reference sequence). The CDR3 has 13 amino acids. CDR3 nucleotide sequence: TGTGCCAGCAGCTTTTTACAGGGCACTGAAGCTTTCTTT. Its translation is CASSFLQGTEAFF. Using reference TRBV7-9 and TRBJ1-1 for the parts outside the CDR3, the full variable domain is DTGVSQNPRHKITKRGQNVTFRCDPISEHNRLYWYRQTLGQGPEFLTYFQNEAQLEKSRLLSDRFSAERPKGSFSTLEIQRTEQGDSAMYLCASSFLQGTEAFFGQGTRLTVV.

V is TRBV6-1 and J is TRBJ2-6, with unresolved D. The CDR3 spans 14 residues. From germline, CDR1 is MNHNS and CDR2 SASEGT. V lost 5 bases to trimming and J lost 4 bases, with 9 bases between them. The CDR3 here is CASSKVSGANVLTF. DNA for the CDR3: TGTGCCAGCAGTAAGGTTTCAGGGGCCAACGTCCTGACTTTC.

The table lists this clone with a few counts. The rearrangement uses TRBV7-2 and TRBJ2-7; no clear D gene. The germline gives CDR1 SGHTA, CDR2 FQGNSA. V was clipped by 5 bases and J by 1 base, with 9 bases between them. The CDR3 length is 13 residues. The CDR3 reads CASSATLSYEQYF. DNA of the CDR3: TGTGCCAGCAGCGCGACACTATCCTACGAGCAGTACTTC.

The chain links TRBV19 to TRBJ2-3, with 9 bases fitting TRBD2. The germline V gene encodes CDR1 LNHDA and CDR2 SQIVND (reference sequence). The CDR3 contains 13 residues. V lost 6 bases and J lost 5; bases outside the gene matches: 3. The CDR3 spells CASRAGGLDTQYF. The CDR3 region has the DNA TGTGCCAGTAGGGCGGGGGGGCTAGATACGCAGTATTTT.